Presented here are 9 T cell receptor beta chains from one specimen sequenced in a study of T-cell memory formation after mild COVID-19. MiXCR, run by TCRdb on the 5' RACE reads, gives a single entry per CDR3 protein. The sample has under 250,000 distinct CDR3 sequences, more than 8% seen once. The sequencing sample was made of PBMCs or a T cell subset sorted from them (not recorded which). The receptor source for this set is a man aged 18 to 30 who had mild COVID-19 (a few samples of this study predate the infection). Cell type and time point are not known.

V and J are TRBV7-2 and TRBJ2-1, with 9 bases matching TRBD2. The CDR3 extends over 14 amino acids. Germline CDR1 is SGHTA and CDR2 is FQGNSA. V was clipped by 3 bases and J by 10 bases; unmatched bases: 7. CDR3 region: CASSFGGGVTEQFF. The CDR3 DNA follows: TGTGCCAGCAGCTTTGGCGGGGGGGTTACAGAGCAGTTCTTC.

This clonotype came up a few times. This chain uses TRBV29-1 with TRBJ1-1, with 8 bases that match TRBD1. The CDR3 covers 14 residues. Per germline, CDR1 SQVTM and CDR2 ANQGSEA. The V gene end was trimmed by 7 bases and the J gene end by 5 bases; junction bases not matched to a gene: 12. CDR3 protein: CSARTPGGRTEAFF. DNA of the CDR3: TGCAGCGCCCGCACCCCAGGGGGCCGGACTGAAGCTTTCTTT.

The V and J genes are TRBV7-9 and TRBJ2-1; 8 bases agree with TRBD2. The germline gives CDR1 SEHNR, CDR2 FQNEAQ (reference sequence). V was clipped by 1 base and J by 6 bases; unmatched bases: 2. The CDR3 covers 14 residues. Here the CDR3 DNA reads TGTGCCAGCAGCTTAGTGGGACTAGTCAATGAGCAGTTCTTC. This encodes CASSLVGLVNEQFF.

Ten or more counts support this clonotype. The chain carries TRBV5-1 and TRBJ1-3, with D uncertain. The CDR3 is 13 amino acids. Germline lookup yields CDR1 SGHRS and CDR2 YFSETQ. Trimming cost V 0 bases and J 2 bases, with 3 bases left between them. DNA for the CDR3: TGCGCCAGCAGCTTGGGGGCTGGAAACACCATATATTTT. Amino acids: CASSLGAGNTIYF.

This clonotype was picked up a small number of times. J is TRBJ2-1 and V is TRBV29-1; D is unresolved. V shed 2 bases and J shed 9 bases, with 14 bases lying between them. This CDR3 is built from 13 residues. Germline loops: CDR1 SQVTM, CDR2 ANQGSEA. The CDR3 spells CSVERLAGVEQFF. CDR3 sequence (DNA): TGCAGCGTTGAAAGGTTAGCTGGGGTTGAGCAGTTCTTC.

This chain connects TRBV30 to TRBJ2-3; D is ambiguous. V was cut by 5 bases and J by 6 bases, with 9 bases left in between. Looked up from germline, CDR1 is GTSNPN and CDR2 is SVGIG (reference sequence). The CDR3 length is 11 residues. The CDR3 here is CAWGMGDTQYF. The DNA of the CDR3 is TGTGCCTGGGGGATGGGGGATACGCAGTATTTT.

The chain carries TRBV9 and TRBJ2-5; the match to TRBD2 covers 8 bases. Germline-derived CDR1 and CDR2 are SGDLS and YYNGEE. The CDR3 runs to 15 residues. The V and J ends lost 6 bases and 0 bases, in that order; junction bases with no gene match: 7. The CDR3 is CASNFGGGHQETQYF. DNA for the CDR3: TGTGCCAGCAACTTCGGGGGGGGTCACCAAGAGACCCAGTACTTC.

The chain's CDR3 is CASSIRQEGHGYTF. In DNA, the CDR3 is TGTGCCAGCAGTATCCGCCAGGAGGGGCATGGCTACACCTTC. The genes are TRBV12-3 or TRBV12-4 and TRBJ1-2; TRBD1 might be the D (5 bases). There are 14 residues in the CDR3. V shed 5 bases and J shed 6 bases, with 16 bases lying between them.

The V call is TRBV6-2 or TRBV6-3, the J call TRBJ2-7; 12 bases fit TRBD2. CDR3 size: 16 residues. Germline trimming cut 3 bases from V and 4 bases from J; bases unmatched to any gene: 7. The V gene's germline CDR1 is MNHEY and CDR2 SVGEGT. This chain's CDR3 is CASSYAGTSGRYEQYV. Here the CDR3 DNA reads TGTGCCAGCAGTTATGCCGGGACTAGCGGGCGGTACGAGCAGTACGTC.